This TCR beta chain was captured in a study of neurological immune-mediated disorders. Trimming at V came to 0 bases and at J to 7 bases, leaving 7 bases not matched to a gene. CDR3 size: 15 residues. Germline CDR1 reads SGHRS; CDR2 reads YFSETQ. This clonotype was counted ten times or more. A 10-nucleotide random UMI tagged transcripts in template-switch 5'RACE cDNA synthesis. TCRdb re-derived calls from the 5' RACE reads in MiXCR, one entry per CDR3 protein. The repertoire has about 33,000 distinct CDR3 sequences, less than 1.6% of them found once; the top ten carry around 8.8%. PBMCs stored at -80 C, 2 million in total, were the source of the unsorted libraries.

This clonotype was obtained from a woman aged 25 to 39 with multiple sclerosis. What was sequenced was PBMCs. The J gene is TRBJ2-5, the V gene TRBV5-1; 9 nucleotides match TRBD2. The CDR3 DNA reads TGCGCCAGCAGCTTGGTTCCTAGCGGGGAAGGGACCCAGTACTTC. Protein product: CASSLVPSGEGTQYF.